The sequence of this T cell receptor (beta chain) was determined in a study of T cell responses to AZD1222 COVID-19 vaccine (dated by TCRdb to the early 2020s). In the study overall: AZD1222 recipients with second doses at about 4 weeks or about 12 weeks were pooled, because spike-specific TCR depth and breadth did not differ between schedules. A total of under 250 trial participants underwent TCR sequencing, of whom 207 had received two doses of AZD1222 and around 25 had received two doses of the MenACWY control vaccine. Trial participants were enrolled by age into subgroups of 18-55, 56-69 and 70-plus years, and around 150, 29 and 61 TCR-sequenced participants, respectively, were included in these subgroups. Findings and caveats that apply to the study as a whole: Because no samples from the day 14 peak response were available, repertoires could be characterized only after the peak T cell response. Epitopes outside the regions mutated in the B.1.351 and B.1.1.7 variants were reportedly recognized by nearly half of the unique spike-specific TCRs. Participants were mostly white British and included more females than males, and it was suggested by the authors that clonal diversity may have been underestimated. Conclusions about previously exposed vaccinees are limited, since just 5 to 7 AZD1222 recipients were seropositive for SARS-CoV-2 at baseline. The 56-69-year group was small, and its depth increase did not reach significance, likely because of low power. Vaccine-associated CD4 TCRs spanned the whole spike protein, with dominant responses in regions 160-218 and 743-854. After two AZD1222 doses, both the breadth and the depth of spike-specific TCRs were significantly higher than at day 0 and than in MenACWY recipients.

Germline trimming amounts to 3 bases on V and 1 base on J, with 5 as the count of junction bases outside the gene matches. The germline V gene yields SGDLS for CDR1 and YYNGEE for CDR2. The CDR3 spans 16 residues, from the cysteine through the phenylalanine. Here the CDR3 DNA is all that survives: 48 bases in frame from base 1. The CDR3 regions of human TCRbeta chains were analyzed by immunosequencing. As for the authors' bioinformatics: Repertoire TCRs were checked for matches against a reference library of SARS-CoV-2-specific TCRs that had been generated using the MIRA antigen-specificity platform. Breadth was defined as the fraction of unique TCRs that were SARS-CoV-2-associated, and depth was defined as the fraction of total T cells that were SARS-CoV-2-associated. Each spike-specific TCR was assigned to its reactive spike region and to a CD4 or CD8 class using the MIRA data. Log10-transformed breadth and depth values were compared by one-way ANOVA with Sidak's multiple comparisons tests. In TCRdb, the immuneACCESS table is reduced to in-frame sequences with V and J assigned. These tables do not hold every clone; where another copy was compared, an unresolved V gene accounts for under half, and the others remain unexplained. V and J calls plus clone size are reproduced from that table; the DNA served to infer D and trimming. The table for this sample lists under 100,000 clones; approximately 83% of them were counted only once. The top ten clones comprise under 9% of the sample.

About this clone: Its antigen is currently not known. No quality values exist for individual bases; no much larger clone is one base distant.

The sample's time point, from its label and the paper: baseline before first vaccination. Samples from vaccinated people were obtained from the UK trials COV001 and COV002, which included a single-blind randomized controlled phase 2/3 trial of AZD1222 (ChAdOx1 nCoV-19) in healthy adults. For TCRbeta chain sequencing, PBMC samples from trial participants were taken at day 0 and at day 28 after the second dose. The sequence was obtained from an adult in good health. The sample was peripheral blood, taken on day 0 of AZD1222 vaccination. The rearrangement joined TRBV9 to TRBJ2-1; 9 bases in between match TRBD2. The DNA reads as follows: TGTGCCAGCAGCGGGAGTACTAGCGGGTCCTACAATGAGCAGTTCTTC. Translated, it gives CASSGSTSGSYNEQFF.